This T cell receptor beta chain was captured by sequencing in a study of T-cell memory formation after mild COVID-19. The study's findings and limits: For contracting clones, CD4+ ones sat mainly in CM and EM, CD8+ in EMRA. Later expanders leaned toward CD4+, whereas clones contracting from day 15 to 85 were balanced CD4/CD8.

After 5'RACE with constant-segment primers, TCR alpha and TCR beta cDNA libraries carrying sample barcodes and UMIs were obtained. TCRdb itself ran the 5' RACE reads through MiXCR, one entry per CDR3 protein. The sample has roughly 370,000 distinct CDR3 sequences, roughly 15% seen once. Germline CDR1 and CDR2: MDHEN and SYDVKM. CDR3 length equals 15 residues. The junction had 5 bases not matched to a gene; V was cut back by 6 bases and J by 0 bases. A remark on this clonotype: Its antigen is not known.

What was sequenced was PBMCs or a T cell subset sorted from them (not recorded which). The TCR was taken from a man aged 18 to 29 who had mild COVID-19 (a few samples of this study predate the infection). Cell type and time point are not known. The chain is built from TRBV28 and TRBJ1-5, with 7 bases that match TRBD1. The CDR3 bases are TGTGCCAGCAGATCCAGGGGGAATAGCAATCAGCCCCAGCATTTT. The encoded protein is CASRSRGNSNQPQHF.